This T cell receptor (beta chain) was sequenced in a study of OX40 agonist ivuxolimab in advanced cancers. Assay: immunoSEQ multiplex PCR; the TCRdb copy retains only in-frame clones and omits some. Of 35,000 to 55,000 clones in the sample, about four fifths were seen once. As for this clone: The antigen remains undetermined.

CDR3 length: 16 amino acids. The junction had 9 bases not matched to a gene; V was cut back by 7 bases and J by 6 bases. CDR1 and CDR2 from the germline V gene are SEHNR and FQNEAQ (reference sequence). With baseline, cycle 4 day 1, and cycle 7 day 1 as timepoints, blood was sampled. General study findings and limits: It was not determined which antigens were specifically recognized by the peripheral T cells that had undergone clonal expansion.

This chain connects TRBV7-9 to TRBJ2-3; 14 bases are a match to TRBD2. This sequence was found in an adult with an advanced solid tumor such as melanoma, head and neck, liver or kidney cancer. The material was CD4+ or CD8+ T cells sorted from blood, obtained in a trial of the OX40 agonist ivuxolimab. CDR3 protein: CASTKGLAGVMDTQYF. The CDR3 DNA reads TGTGCCAGCACCAAGGGACTAGCGGGAGTTATGGATACGCAGTATTTT. The full variable domain, completed using reference TRBV7-9 and TRBJ2-3, is DTGVSQNPRHKITKRGQNVTFRCDPISEHNRLYWYRQTLGQGPEFLTYFQNEAQLEKSRLLSDRFSAERPKGSFSTLEIQRTEQGDSAMYLCASTKGLAGVMDTQYFGPGTRLTVL.